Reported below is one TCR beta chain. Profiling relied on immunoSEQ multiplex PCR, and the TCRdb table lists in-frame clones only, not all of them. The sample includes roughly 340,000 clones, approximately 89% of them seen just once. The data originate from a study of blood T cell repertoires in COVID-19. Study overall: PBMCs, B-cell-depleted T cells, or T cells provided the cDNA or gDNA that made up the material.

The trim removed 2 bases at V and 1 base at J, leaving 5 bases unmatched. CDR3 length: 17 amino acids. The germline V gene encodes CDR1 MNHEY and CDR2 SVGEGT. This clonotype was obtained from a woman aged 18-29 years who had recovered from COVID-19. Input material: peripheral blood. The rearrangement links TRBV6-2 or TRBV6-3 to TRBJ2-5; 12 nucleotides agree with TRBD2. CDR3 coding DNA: TGTGCCAGCAGTTACGGGGGACTAGCGGGTGCCCAAGAGACCCAGTACTTC. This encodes CASSYGGLAGAQETQYF.